One sample yielded the 18 T cell receptor beta chains listed below, sequenced in a study of beta chain features in type 1 diabetes. Expressed TCRB transcripts were sequenced because the entire RNA isolate underwent reverse transcription. Libraries were prepared by immunoSEQ multiplex PCR; TCRdb keeps only in-frame clonotypes and omits some of them. This sample has some 300,000 clones, with under 8.5% found just once. Sequencing input: central memory CD4+ T cells from blood. Every receptor here comes from a woman aged 18-35 years in good health.

This clone turned up a few times. The genes are TRBV29-1 and TRBJ2-7; D perhaps matches TRBD1 (6 bases). Per germline, CDR1 SQVTM and CDR2 ANQGSEA. The CDR3 extends over 13 amino acids. The ends were cut back, 5 bases at V and 0 bases at J, with 11 bases in the middle. CDR3 bases: TGCAGCGTTCGAAGGGGGAGCTCCTACGAGCAGTACTTC. This encodes CSVRRGSSYEQYF.

This clone was seen a few times. The chain joins TRBV4-3 to TRBJ2-2, with 9 bases lining up with TRBD1. The CDR3 loop spans 17 amino acids. Trimming removed 3 bases from V and 3 bases from J; junction bases left unmatched: 8. The germline CDR1 and CDR2 sequences are LGHNA and YSLEER. The CDR3, as DNA: TGCGCCAGCAGCCACCGGGGACAGGGAGGCGACACCGGGGAGCTGTTTTTT. Translated: CASSHRGQGGDTGELFF.

This clone was seen only a few times. V gene TRBV7-9 combines with J gene TRBJ2-1; 10 bases line up with TRBD2. Germline V gene sequence: CDR1 SEHNR, CDR2 FQNEAQ (reference sequence). Losses at the gene ends were 0 bases for V and 7 bases for J; bases not matched to a gene: 9. The CDR3 length is 17 residues. Written as DNA, the CDR3 is TGTGCCAGCAGCTTAGCGCCTAGCGGGAGAATGGGTAATGAGCAGTTCTTC. This translates into CASSLAPSGRMGNEQFF.

This clone has more than one count but fewer than ten. The V gene is TRBV19, the J gene TRBJ2-5; TRBD1 agrees at 7 bases. With V trimmed by 4 bases and J by 7 bases, 15 bases remained unmatched. The CDR3 extends over 16 amino acids. Germline V lookup: CDR1 LNHDA, CDR2 SQIVND (reference sequence). The CDR3 sequence is CASSTSGQLLRMTQYF. The DNA for the CDR3 is TGTGCCAGTAGTACCTCGGGACAGCTCCTCCGAATGACCCAGTACTTC.

This clone has a handful of counts. The rearrangement uses TRBV4-3 and TRBJ1-2, with D unresolved. With 1 base removed from V and 8 bases from J, the gap between germline ends came to 14 bases. Germline CDR1 reads LGHNA; CDR2 reads YSLEER. This CDR3 region has 14 residues. The CDR3 DNA reads TGCGCCAGCAGCCAAGGTGTCTACTTAGGCGGCTACACCTTC. It yields the protein CASSQGVYLGGYTF.

The chain links TRBV5-1 to TRBJ1-1; tentatively, D is TRBD1 (5 bases). The V and J ends lost 4 bases and 0 bases respectively, with 10 bases between them. This CDR3 is 14 amino acids long. CDR1 is SGHRS and CDR2 is YFSETQ in the germline V gene. CDR3 protein: CASSPGTVNTEAFF. The CDR3 DNA reads as TGCGCCAGCAGCCCCGGGACGGTGAACACTGAAGCTTTCTTT.

This clone was observed a handful of times. The same CDR3 is also encoded by other DNA sequences in this sample. The chain links TRBV7-9 to TRBJ1-1; maybe TRBD1 (5 bases). The CDR3 runs 13 residues. Germline-derived CDR1 and CDR2 are SEHNR and FQNEAQ (reference sequence). V was trimmed by 3 bases and J by 1 base, leaving 6 bases between them. The CDR3 is CASSFGTNTEAFF. The DNA of the CDR3 is TGTGCCAGCAGCTTCGGGACGAACACTGAAGCTTTCTTT.

The sample holds a few counts of this clone. The J gene is TRBJ2-1, the V gene TRBV5-6; D perhaps matches TRBD2 (6 bases). Germline V gene lookup returns CDR1 SGHDT and CDR2 YYEEEE. V shed 4 bases and J shed 8 bases, with 25 bases lying between them. The CDR3 loop spans 17 amino acids. DNA of the CDR3: TGTGCCAGCAGCGTGCCCCTGGAACGGGAGAGAAAGTATGAGCAGTTCTTC. This gives the protein CASSVPLERERKYEQFF.

This clone came up many times. V usage is TRBV19 and J usage is TRBJ2-1, with a possible D match to TRBD2 (6 bases). The germline V gene encodes CDR1 LNHDA and CDR2 SQIVND (reference sequence). The V end lost 6 bases, the J end lost 15 bases, and 30 bases lay between the germline ends. CDR3 length: 16 residues. The CDR3 is CASSRSPITSTHGRFF. DNA of the CDR3: TGTGCCAGTAGCCGCTCCCCAATCACTAGCACCCACGGTCGGTTCTTC. Together with reference TRBV19 and TRBJ2-1, the CDR3 gives the full variable domain: DGGITQSPKYLFRKEGQNVTLSCEQNLNHDAMYWYRQDPGQGLRLIYYSQIVNDFQKGDIAEGYSVSREKKESFPLTVTSAQKNPTAFYLCASSRSPITSTHGRFFGPGTRLTVL.

The sample holds a few counts of this clone. This sequence is one base from a far larger clone and is likely a read error. The rearrangement joins TRBV30 to TRBJ2-6; tentatively, D is TRBD1 (6 bases). Deletions cut 6 bases from V and 0 bases from J, with 18 bases between. The CDR3 totals 17 residues. Per germline, CDR1 GTSNPN and CDR2 SVGIG (reference sequence). The CDR3 region is CACSMGASASGANVLTF. The DNA for the CDR3 is TGTGCCTGCTCTATGGGGGCTTCGGCCTCTGGGGCCAACGTCCTGACTTTC.

This sequence joins TRBV11-1 and TRBJ2-7; either TRBD1 or TRBD2 may fit D (5 bases each). CDR3 length: 13 residues. Per germline, CDR1 SGHAT and CDR2 FQDESV (reference sequence). Trimming shortened V by 6 bases and J by 4 bases, and 13 bases separated the two germline ends. Written as DNA, the CDR3 is TGTGCCAGCAGTCCTATGTGGGGGTACGAGCAGTACTTC. This translates into CASSPMWGYEQYF.

This clone occurred a few times. V is TRBV14 and J is TRBJ1-6, with D possibly TRBD1 on 6 matching bases. Per the germline V gene, CDR1 is SGHDN and CDR2 is FVKESK. The CDR3 spans 14 residues. V lost 4 bases and J lost 9, with 13 bases in between. The CDR3 region is CASSRGGVGSPLHF. The CDR3 coding sequence is TGTGCCAGCAGCCGAGGGGGGGTGGGTTCACCCCTCCACTTT.

The chain combines TRBV5-4 with TRBJ2-3; D call uncertain. The CDR3 spans 13 residues. Germline CDR1 is SGHNT and CDR2 is YYREEE (reference sequence). V lost 4 bases, J lost 5 bases, and 11 bases lay in between. CDR3 coding DNA: TGTGCCAGCAGCCCGCAACCGGAAGATACGCAGTATTTT. It yields the protein CASSPQPEDTQYF.

This clone was counted ten times or more. The chain links TRBV6-5 to TRBJ2-3; tentatively, D is TRBD2 (5 bases). CDR3 size: 13 residues. The germline V gene has CDR1 MNHEY and CDR2 SVGAGI. V lost 6 bases and J 3 bases, leaving 10 bases between the germline ends. The CDR3 nucleotides read TGTGCCAGCAGCGACTACGCGACAGATACGCAGTATTTT. Protein product: CASSDYATDTQYF.

This clone turned up a few times. This chain's CDR3 is CASSPVRAQNNEQFF. CDR3 sequence (DNA): TGTGCCAGCTCACCTGTGAGGGCCCAGAACAATGAGCAGTTCTTC. The chain combines TRBV18 with TRBJ2-1, with D possibly being TRBD2 (5 bases). The CDR3 consists of 15 residues. V lost 3 bases to trimming and J lost 5 bases, with 14 bases between them. Germline values: CDR1 KGHSH, CDR2 LQKENI.

The V and J genes are TRBV5-1 and TRBJ1-6, with D uncertain. Per germline, CDR1 SGHRS and CDR2 YFSETQ. The V gene lost 1 base and the J gene lost 5 bases, with 10 bases spanning the gap. The CDR3 spans 15 residues. DNA for the CDR3: TGCGCCAGCAGCTTGTTGTCACCGAATAATTCACCCCTCCACTTT. Protein product: CASSLLSPNNSPLHF.

This clone showed up just a few times. The chain has TRBV7-2 and TRBJ2-3, with TRBD1 identical over 8 bases. Germline CDR1 SGHTA, CDR2 FQGNSA. The CDR3 is made up of 13 amino acids. The ends lost 6 bases at V and 5 bases at J; junction bases unmatched: 4. The CDR3 loop reads CASRKTGVDTQYF. The CDR3, as DNA: TGTGCCAGCAGGAAGACAGGGGTAGATACGCAGTATTTT.

The rearrangement links TRBV7-2 to TRBJ2-2; a weak D match, TRBD1 (5 bases). The CDR3 is 16 amino acids. V gave up 6 bases and J gave up 0 bases, with 14 bases separating them. From germline, CDR1 is SGHTA and CDR2 FQGNSA. DNA of the CDR3: TGTGCCAGCAGACGGACACGGAACACGAACACCGGGGAGCTGTTTTTT. It encodes CASRRTRNTNTGELFF. The whole variable domain, filled in from reference TRBV7-2 and TRBJ2-2, reads GAGVSQSPSNKVTEKGKDVELRCDPISGHTALYWYRQSLGQGLEFLIYFQGNSAPDKSGLPSDRFSAERTGGSVSTLTIQRTQQEDSAVYLCASRRTRNTNTGELFFGEGSRLTVL.